Here is one T cell receptor (beta chain) with its context. Its antigen remains unknown. Sequencing was performed with immunoSEQ multiplex PCR; in TCRdb, only in-frame clones are kept and a portion is missing. The table shows approximately 100,000 clones, with roughly 92% occurring only once. These data originate in a study of cytomegalovirus exposure and HLA in healthy donors. Regarding the study as a whole: A few CMV-associated chains were confirmed in vitro to be specific for CMV antigens. Clusters of TCRs from the first cohort tended to co-occur in the 100 to 150 validation repertoires (as a later analysis found).

Losses at the gene ends were 5 bases for V and 14 bases for J; bases not matched to a gene: 13. The CDR3 is 14 residues long. Looked up from germline, CDR1 is SGHVS and CDR2 is FNYEAQ. The donors belonged to the approximately 130-subject validation cohort, separate from the 666-subject first cohort. This sequence joins TRBV7-6 and TRBJ2-1, with 9 nucleotides matching TRBD2. Sequencing was carried out using PBMCs. The receptor was derived from a woman aged 30 to 39 in good health and CMV-seropositive. CDR3: CASSLPVAGGKEFF. For the CDR3, the DNA is TGTGCCAGCAGCCTACCGGTGGCGGGAGGGAAGGAGTTCTTC.